Listed here are 4 T cell receptor beta chains from one sample, sequenced in a study of identical twins. Via MiXCR, TCRdb re-called the 5' RACE reads, giving one row per CDR3 protein. The sample has roughly 700,000 distinct CDR3 sequences; less than 10% are singletons. The same specimen was also included in a second study, on yellow fever vaccine responses in identical twins.

Material for sequencing was PBMCs. These receptors were taken from a woman under 30 in good health.

This clonotype was seen many times. The chain employs TRBV5-1 and TRBJ2-5, with TRBD1 identical over 9 bases. V lost 4 bases and J lost 4; bases outside the gene matches: 5. The length of the CDR3 is 14 residues. Germline assignment: CDR1 SGHRS and CDR2 YFSETQ. The CDR3 DNA is TGCGCCAGCAGCCCGGGACAGGGAGGAGAGACCCAGTACTTC. Translation: CASSPGQGGETQYF.

V and J are TRBV10-3 and TRBJ2-3, with D perhaps TRBD1 (5 bases). Germline V gene lookup returns CDR1 ENHRY and CDR2 SYGVKD. CDR3 length: 12 residues. V was trimmed by 8 bases and J by 0 bases, leaving 6 bases between them. This CDR3 reads CAIQGSTDTQYF. The CDR3 coding sequence is TGTGCCATCCAGGGAAGCACAGATACGCAGTATTTT.

This sequence joins TRBV2 and TRBJ2-1; D gene unclear. Germline assignment: CDR1 SNHLY and CDR2 FYNNEI. There are 11 residues in the CDR3. The ends were cut back, 6 bases at V and 14 bases at J, with 14 bases in the middle. The CDR3 here is CASSNLKVEFF. The CDR3 nucleotides read TGTGCCAGCAGCAATCTTAAAGTTGAGTTCTTC.

This clonotype was counted between two and nine times. This chain uses TRBV6-1 with TRBJ2-1, with TRBD2 matching 7 bases. CDR1 and CDR2 (germline): MNHNS, SASEGT. There are 15 residues in the CDR3. J was trimmed by 7 bases and V by 5 bases; bases with no gene match: 11. The CDR3, as DNA: TGTGCCAGCAGTCAGTCAGGACTAGATGAAAATGAGCAGTTCTTC. This gives the protein CASSQSGLDENEQFF.